This T cell receptor beta chain was found in a study of blood T cell repertoires in COVID-19. CDR1 and CDR2 (germline): SGHVS, FQNEAQ. V was clipped by 5 bases and J by 1 base, with 17 bases between them. This CDR3 is 16 amino acids long. Measured with immunoSEQ multiplex PCR; TCRdb has only the in-frame clones, and not every one. The sample consists of about 330,000 clones, about 89% of them appearing once. This clone appeared a single time. This clonotype originated in a woman younger than 45 who had recovered from COVID-19. The sequenced sample was PBMCs or T cells enriched from blood (not recorded which). V is TRBV7-8 and J is TRBJ1-1; no clear D gene. CDR3 DNA: TGTGCCAGCAGCCCATGGGCCAGTGCGGGGAACACTGAAGCTTTCTTT. This sequence encodes CASSPWASAGNTEAFF.